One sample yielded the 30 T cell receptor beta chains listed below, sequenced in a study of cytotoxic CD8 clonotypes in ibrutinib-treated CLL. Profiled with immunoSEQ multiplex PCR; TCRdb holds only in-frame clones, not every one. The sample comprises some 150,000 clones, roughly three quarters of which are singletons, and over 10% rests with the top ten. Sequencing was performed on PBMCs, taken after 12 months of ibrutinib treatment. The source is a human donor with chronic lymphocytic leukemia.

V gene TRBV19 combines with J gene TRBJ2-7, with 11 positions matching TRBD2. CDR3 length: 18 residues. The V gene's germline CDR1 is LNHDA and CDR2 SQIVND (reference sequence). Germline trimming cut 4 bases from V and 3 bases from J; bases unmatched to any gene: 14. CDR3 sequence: CASSTRLLPGLADYEQYF. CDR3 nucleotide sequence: TGTGCCAGTAGTACCCGTCTCCTTCCGGGACTAGCGGACTACGAGCAGTACTTC.

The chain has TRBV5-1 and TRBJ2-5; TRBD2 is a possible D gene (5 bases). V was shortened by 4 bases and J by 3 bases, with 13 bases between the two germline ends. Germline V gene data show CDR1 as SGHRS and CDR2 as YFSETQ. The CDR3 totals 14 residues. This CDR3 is CASSRDFLKETQYF. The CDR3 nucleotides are TGCGCCAGCAGCCGGGATTTCTTGAAAGAGACCCAGTACTTC.

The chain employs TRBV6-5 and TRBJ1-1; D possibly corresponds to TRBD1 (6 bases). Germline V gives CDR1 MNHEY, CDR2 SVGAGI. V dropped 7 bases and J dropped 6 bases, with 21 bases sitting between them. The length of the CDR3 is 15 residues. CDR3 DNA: TGTGCCAGCACCGACCCCGGGGGGCGCTGGGCTGAAGCTTTCTTT. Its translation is CASTDPGGRWAEAFF.

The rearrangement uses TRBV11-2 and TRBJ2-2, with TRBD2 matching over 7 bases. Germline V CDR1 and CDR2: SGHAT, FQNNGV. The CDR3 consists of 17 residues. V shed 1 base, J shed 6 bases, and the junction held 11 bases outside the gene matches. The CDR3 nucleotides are TGTGCCAGCAGCTTAGTGTTGGCGGGAGAAGGCCCCGGGGAGCTGTTTTTT. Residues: CASSLVLAGEGPGELFF.

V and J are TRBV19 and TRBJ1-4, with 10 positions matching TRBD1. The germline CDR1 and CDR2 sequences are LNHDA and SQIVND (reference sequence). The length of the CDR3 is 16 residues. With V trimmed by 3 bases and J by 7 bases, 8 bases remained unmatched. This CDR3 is CASSISYWDRGEKLFF. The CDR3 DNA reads TGTGCCAGTAGTATCTCCTATTGGGACAGGGGTGAAAAACTGTTTTTT.

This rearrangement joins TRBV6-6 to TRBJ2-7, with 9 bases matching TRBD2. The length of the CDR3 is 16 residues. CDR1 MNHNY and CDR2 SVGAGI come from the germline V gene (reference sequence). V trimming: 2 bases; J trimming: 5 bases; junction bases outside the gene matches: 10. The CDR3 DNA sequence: TGTGCCAGCAGTTACGTAGCGGGGGACTCCTACGACGAGCAGTACTTC. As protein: CASSYVAGDSYDEQYF.

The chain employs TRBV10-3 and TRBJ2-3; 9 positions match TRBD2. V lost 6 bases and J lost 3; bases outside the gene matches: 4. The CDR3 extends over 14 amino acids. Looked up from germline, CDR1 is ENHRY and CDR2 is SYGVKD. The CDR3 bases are TGTGCCATCAGATTAGCGGGAGAGACAGATACGCAGTATTTT. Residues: CAIRLAGETDTQYF.

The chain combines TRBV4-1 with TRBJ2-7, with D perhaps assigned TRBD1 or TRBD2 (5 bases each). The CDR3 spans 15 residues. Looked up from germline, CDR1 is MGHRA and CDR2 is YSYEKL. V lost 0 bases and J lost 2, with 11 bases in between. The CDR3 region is CASSQDQGDPYEQYF. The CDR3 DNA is TGCGCCAGCAGCCAAGATCAAGGGGACCCCTACGAGCAGTACTTC.

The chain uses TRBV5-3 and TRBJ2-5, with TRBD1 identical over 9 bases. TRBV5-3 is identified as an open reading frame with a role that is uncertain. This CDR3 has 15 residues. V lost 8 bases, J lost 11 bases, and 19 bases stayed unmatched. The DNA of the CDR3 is TGTGCCAGCAGCACCGGGACAGGGTTAAGCGCATCTCAGTACTTC. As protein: CASSTGTGLSASQYF.

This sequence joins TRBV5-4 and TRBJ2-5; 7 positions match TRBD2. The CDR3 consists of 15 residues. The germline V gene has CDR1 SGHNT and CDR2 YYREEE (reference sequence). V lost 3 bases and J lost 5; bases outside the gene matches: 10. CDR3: CASSSTGRRDETQYF. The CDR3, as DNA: TGTGCCAGCAGCTCAACCGGGAGGAGGGACGAGACCCAGTACTTC.

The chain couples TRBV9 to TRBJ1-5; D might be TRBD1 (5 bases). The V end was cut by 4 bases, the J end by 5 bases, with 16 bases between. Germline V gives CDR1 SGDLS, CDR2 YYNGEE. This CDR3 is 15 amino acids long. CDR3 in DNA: TGTGCCAGCAGCCAGGGAAGGGGAAGGGATCAGCCCCAGCATTTT. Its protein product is CASSQGRGRDQPQHF.

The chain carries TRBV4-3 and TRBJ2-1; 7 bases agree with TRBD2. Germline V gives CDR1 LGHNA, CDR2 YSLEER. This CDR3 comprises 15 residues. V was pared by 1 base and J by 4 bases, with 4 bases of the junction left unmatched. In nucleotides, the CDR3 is TGCGCCAGCAGCCAAGGATCTAGCGGATACAATGAGCAGTTCTTC. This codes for CASSQGSSGYNEQFF.

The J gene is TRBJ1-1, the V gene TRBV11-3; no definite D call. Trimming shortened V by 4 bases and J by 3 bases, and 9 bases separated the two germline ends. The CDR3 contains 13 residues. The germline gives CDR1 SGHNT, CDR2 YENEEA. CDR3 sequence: CASSSGPYTEAFF. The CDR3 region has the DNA TGTGCCAGCAGCTCCGGGCCTTACACTGAAGCTTTCTTT.

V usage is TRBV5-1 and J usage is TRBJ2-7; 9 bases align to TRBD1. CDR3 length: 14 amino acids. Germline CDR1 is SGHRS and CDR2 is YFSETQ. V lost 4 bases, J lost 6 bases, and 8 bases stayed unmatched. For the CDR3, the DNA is TGCGCCAGCAGCGTCGGGACAGGGTTTGGCGAGCAGTACTTC. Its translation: CASSVGTGFGEQYF.

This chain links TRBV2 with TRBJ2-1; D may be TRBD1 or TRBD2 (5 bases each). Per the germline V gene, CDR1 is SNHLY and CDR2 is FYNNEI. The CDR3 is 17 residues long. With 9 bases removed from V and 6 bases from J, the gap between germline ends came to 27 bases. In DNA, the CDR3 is TGTGCCAGTGGGGGACGTCCCTTTGAAATGGCCCGCAATGAGCAGTTCTTC. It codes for CASGGRPFEMARNEQFF. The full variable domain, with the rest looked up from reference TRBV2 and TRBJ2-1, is EPEVTQTPSHQVTQMGQEVILRCVPISNHLYFYWYRQILGQKVEFLVSFYNNEISEKSEIFDDQFSVERPDGSNFTLKIRSTKLEDSAMYFCASGGRPFEMARNEQFFGPGTRLTVL.

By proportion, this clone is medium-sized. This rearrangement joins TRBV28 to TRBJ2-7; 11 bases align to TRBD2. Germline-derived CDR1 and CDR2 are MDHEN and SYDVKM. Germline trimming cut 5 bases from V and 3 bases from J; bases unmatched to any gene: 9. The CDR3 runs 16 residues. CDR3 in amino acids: CASSLELAGEDYEQYF. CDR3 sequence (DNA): TGTGCCAGCAGTCTAGAACTAGCGGGAGAGGACTACGAGCAGTACTTC. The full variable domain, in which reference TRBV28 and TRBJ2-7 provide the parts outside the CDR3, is DVKVTQSSRYLVKRTGEKVFLECVQDMDHENMFWYRQDPGLGLRLIYFSYDVKMKEKGDIPEGYSVSREKKERFSLILESASTNQTSMYLCASSLELAGEDYEQYFGPGTRLTVT.

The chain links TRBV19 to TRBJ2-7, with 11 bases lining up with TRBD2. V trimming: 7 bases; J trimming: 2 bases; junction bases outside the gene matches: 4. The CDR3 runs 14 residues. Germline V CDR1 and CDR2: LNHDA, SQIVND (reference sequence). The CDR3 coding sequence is TGTGCCAGTACCACTAGCGGGAGCCCCTACGAGCAGTACTTC. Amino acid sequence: CASTTSGSPYEQYF.

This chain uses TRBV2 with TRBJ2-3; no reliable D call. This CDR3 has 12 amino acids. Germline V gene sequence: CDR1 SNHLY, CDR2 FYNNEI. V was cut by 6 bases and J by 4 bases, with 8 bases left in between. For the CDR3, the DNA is TGTGCCAGCAGCCCGCCCGCAGATACGCAGTATTTT. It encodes CASSPPADTQYF.

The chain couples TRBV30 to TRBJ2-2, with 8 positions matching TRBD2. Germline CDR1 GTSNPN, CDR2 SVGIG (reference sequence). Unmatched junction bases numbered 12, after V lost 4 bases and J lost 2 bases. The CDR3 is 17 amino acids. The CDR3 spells CAWTRGAGVVNTGELFF. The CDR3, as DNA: TGTGCCTGGACCCGGGGAGCGGGAGTTGTAAACACCGGGGAGCTGTTTTTT. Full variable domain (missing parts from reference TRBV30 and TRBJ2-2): SQTIHQWPATLVQPVGSPLSLECTVEGTSNPNLYWYRQAAGRGLQLLFYSVGIGQISSEVPQNLSASRPQDRQFILSSKKLLLSDSGFYLCAWTRGAGVVNTGELFFGEGSRLTVL.

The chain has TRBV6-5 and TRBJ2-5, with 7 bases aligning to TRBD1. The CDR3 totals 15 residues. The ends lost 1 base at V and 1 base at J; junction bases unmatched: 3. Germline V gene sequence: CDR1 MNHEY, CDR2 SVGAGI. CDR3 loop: CASSYFGTAQETQYF. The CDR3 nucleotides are TGTGCCAGCAGTTACTTCGGGACAGCCCAAGAGACCCAGTACTTC.

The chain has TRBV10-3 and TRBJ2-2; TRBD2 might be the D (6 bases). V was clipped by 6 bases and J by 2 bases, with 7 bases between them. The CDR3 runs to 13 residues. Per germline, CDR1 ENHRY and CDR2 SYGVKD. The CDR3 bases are TGTGCCATCAGGACTAGAAACACCGGGGAGCTGTTTTTT. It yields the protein CAIRTRNTGELFF.

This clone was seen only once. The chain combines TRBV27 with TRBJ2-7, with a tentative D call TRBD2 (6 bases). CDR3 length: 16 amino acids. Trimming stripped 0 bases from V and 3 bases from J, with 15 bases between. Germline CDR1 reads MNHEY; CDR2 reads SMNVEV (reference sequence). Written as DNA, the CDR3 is TGTGCCAGCAGTTTATCTTCCGGGACTCACCACTACGAGCAGTACTTC. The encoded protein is CASSLSSGTHHYEQYF.

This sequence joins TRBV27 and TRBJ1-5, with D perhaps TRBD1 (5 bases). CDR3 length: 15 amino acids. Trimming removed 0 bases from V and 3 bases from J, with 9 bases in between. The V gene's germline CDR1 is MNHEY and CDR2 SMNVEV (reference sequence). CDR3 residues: CASSLSIGDNQPQHF. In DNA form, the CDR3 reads TGTGCCAGCAGTTTATCTATAGGGGACAATCAGCCCCAGCATTTT.

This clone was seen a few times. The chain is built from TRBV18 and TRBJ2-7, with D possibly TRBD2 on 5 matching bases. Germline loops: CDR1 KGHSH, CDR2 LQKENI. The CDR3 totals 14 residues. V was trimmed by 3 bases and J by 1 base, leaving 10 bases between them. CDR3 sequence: CASSPREGSYEQYF. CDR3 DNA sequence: TGTGCCAGCTCACCCCGAGAGGGATCCTACGAGCAGTACTTC.

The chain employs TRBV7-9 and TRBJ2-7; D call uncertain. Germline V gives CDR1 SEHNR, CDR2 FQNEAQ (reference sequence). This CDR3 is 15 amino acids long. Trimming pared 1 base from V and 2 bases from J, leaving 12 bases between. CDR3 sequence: CASSLELGSTYEQYF. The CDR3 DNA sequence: TGTGCCAGCAGCTTAGAGCTTGGCAGTACCTACGAGCAGTACTTC.

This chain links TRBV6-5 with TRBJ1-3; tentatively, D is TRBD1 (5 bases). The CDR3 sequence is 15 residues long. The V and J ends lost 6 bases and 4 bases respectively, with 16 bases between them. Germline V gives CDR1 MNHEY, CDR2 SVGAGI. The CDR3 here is CASRPTGSRGNTIYF. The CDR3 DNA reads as TGTGCCAGCAGGCCCACAGGCTCTAGGGGAAACACCATATATTTT.

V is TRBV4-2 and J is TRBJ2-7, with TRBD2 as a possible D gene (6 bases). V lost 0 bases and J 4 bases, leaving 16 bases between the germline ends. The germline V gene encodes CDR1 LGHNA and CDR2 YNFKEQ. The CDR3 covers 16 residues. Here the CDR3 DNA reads TGTGCCAGCAGCCAAGAGATTGGCGGGAATTCGTACGAGCAGTACTTC. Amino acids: CASSQEIGGNSYEQYF.

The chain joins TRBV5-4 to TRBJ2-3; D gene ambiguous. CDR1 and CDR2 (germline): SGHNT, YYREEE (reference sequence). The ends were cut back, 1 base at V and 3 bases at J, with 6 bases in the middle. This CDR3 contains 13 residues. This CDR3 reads CASSLPYTDTQYF. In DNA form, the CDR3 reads TGTGCCAGCAGCTTGCCCTATACAGATACGCAGTATTTT.

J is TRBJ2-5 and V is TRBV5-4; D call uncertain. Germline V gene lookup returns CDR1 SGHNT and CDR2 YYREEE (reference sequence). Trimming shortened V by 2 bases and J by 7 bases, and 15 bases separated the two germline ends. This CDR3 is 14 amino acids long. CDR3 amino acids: CASSFDRLGVTQYF. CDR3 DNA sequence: TGTGCCAGCAGCTTCGATCGTTTGGGTGTGACCCAGTACTTC. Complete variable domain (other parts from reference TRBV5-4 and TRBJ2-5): ETGVTQSPTHLIKTRGQQVTLRCSSQSGHNTVSWYQQALGQGPQFIFQYYREEENGRGNFPPRFSGLQFPNYSSELNVNALELDDSALYLCASSFDRLGVTQYFGPGTRLLVL.

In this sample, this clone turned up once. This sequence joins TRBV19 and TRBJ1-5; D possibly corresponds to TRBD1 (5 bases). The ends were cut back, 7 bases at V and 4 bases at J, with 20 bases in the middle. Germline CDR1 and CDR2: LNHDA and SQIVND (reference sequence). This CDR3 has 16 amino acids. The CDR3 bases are TGTGCCAGTATCAGGGTTGGTGGCTCGGCGAATCAGCCCCAGCATTTT. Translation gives CASIRVGGSANQPQHF.